This record covers a single T cell receptor (beta chain). This clone turned up a few times. Its antigen is currently not known. No quality values exist for individual bases; no much larger clone is one base distant. The data were obtained in a study of blood T cell repertoires in COVID-19 (dated by TCRdb to about 2020). For the wider study: Collaborator samples came from the United States, Italy and Spain and covered acute and convalescent phases of COVID-19. Nearly every sample came with metadata listing a de-identified subject ID, COVID-19 status, age in years and sex. Samples were obtained from the ongoing ImmuneRACE study (first 160 participants) and from over a thousand subjects provided by 6 global collaborators. The repertoires were made available in a free public database intended to serve as a resource for research on the immune response to SARS-CoV-2. The material from the prospective study consisted of cDNA or gDNA derived from T cells, B-cell-depleted T cells, or PBMCs. HLA class I and class II types, where available, came from metadata supplied by the sample provider rather than from assay-based typing. The dataset comprised deeply sampled blood TCRbeta repertoires from subjects exposed to, actively infected with, or recovered from COVID-19. Results the study describes overall, beyond this receptor: The quantity of clinical and demographic metadata differed by source and by participant and was supplied without curation.

Collaborating institutions collected whole blood in K2EDTA tubes following their own protocols. For TCRbeta analysis, collaborators shipped samples as frozen whole blood, isolated PBMCs, or DNA extracted from either of those sample types. The immunoSEQ Assay, a bias-controlled multiplex PCR, was used to amplify TCRbeta CDR3 regions from genomic DNA. In the paper's pipeline: Nucleated cell counts per sample were estimated from amplification of reference gene primers within the assay. To quantify the absolute abundance of each unique TCRbeta CDR3 rearrangement, sequence reads were collapsed and filtered. For each sample, productive Simpson clonality was calculated as the square root of Simpson's diversity index across productive rearrangements. In its TCRdb copy, this immuneACCESS table keeps in-frame sequences only and misses some clones. Where compared with another copy, unresolved V genes explain less than half of these, and the others have no known cause. V, J and clone size derive from that table, while D and trimming were established from the DNA sequence. This sample has tens of thousands of clones in its table, and around 82% of those were observed once. The ten largest make up about 16% of the sample.

At the junction V is shortened by 4 bases and J by 4 bases; bases outside the gene matches: 2. The CDR3 numbers 14 residues from cysteine through phenylalanine. Here the CDR3 DNA is all that survives: 42 bases in frame from base 1. From a lookup of the germline V gene (reference sequence), CDR1 and CDR2 are SGHNT and YYREEE. The source material was peripheral blood. This TCR was sampled from a man aged 80 or over with active COVID-19. The chain joins TRBV5-4 to TRBJ2-1; the central 10 bases match TRBD2. The DNA sequence is as follows: TGTGCCAGCAGCGGGACTAGCGAATACAATGAGCAGTTCTTC. Its coded protein is CASSGTSEYNEQFF. Reference TRBV5-4 and TRBJ2-1 proteins supply the regions before and after the CDR3; the full variable domain is: ETGVTQSPTHLIKTRGQQVTLRCSSQSGHNTVSWYQQALGQGPQFIFQYYREEENGRGNFPPRFSGLQFPNYSSELNVNALELDDSALYLCASSGTSEYNEQFFGPGTRLTVL.